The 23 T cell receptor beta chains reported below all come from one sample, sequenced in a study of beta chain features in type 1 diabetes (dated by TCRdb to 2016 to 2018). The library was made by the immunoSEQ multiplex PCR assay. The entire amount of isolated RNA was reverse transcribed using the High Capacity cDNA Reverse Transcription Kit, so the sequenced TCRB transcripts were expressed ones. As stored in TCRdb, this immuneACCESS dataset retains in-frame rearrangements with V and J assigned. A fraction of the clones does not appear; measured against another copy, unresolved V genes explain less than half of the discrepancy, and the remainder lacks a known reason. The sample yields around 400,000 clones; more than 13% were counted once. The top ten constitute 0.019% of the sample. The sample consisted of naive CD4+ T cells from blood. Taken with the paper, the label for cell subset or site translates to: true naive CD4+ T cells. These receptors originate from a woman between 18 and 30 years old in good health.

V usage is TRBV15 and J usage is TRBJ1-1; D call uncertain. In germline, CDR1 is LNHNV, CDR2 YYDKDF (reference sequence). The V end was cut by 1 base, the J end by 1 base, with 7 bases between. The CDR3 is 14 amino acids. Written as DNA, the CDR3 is TGTGCCACCAGCAGAGCCCTAGAGAACACTGAAGCTTTCTTT. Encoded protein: CATSRALENTEAFF.

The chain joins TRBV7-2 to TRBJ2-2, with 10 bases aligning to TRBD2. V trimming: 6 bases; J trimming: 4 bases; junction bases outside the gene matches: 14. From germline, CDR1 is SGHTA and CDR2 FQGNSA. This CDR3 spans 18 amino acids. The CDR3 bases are TGTGCCAGCAGGCTAGGGCCCCTAGCGGGAGTAATCACCGGGGAGCTGTTTTTT. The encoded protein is CASRLGPLAGVITGELFF.

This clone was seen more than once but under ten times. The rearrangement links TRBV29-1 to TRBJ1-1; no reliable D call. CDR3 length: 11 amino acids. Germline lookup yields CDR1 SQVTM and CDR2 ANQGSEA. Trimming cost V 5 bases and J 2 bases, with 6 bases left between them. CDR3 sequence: CSVKTNTEAFF. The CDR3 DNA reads TGCAGCGTTAAGACAAACACTGAAGCTTTCTTT.

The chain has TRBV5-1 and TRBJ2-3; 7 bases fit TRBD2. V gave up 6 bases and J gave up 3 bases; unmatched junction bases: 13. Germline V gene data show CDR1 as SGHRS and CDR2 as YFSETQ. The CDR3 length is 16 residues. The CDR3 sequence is CASTALSGRGTDTQYF. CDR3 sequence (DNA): TGCGCCAGCACGGCGCTTTCAGGGAGGGGTACAGATACGCAGTATTTT.

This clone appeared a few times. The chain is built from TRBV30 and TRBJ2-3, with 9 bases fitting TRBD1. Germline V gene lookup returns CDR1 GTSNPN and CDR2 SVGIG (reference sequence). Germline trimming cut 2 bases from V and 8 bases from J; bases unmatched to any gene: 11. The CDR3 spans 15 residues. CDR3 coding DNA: TGTGCCTGGAGTTGGACCACAGGGGGCGGAGGTACGCAGTATTTT. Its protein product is CAWSWTTGGGGTQYF.

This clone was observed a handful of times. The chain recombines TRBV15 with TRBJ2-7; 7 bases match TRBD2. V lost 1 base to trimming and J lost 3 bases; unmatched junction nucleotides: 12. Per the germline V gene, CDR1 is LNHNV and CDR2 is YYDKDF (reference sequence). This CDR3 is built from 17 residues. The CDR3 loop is CATSRVITSARYYEQYF. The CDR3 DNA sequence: TGTGCCACCAGCAGAGTGATTACTAGCGCCCGATACTACGAGCAGTACTTC.

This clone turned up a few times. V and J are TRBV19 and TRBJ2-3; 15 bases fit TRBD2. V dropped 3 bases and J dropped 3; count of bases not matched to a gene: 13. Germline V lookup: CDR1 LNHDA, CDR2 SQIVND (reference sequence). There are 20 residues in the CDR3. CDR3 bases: TGTGCCAGTAGTATGCGGGGACTAGCGGGAGGTTTCAGTTGGACAGATACGCAGTATTTT. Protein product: CASSMRGLAGGFSWTDTQYF.

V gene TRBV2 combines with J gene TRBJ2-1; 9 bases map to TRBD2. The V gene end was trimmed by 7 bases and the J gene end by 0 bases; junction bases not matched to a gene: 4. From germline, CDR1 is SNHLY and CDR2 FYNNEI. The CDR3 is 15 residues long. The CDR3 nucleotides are TGTGCCAGCATCCCGACTAGCGGCTCCTACAATGAGCAGTTCTTC. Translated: CASIPTSGSYNEQFF.

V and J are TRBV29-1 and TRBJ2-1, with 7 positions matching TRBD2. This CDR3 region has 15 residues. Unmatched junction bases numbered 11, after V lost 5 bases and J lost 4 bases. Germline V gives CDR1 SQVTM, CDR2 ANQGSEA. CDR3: CSVLWDYPRYNEQFF. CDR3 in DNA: TGCAGCGTTCTTTGGGACTATCCCAGGTACAATGAGCAGTTCTTC.

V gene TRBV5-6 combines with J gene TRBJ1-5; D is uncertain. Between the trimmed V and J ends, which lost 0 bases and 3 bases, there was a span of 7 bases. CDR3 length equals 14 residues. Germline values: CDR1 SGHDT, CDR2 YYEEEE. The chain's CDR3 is CASSLGQANQPQHF. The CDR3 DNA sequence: TGTGCCAGCAGCTTGGGCCAGGCCAATCAGCCCCAGCATTTT. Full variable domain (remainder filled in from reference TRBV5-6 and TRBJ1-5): DAGVTQSPTHLIKTRGQQVTLRCSPKSGHDTVSWYQQALGQGPQFIFQYYEEEERQRGNFPDRFSGHQFPNYSSELNVNALLLGDSALYLCASSLGQANQPQHFGDGTRLSIL.

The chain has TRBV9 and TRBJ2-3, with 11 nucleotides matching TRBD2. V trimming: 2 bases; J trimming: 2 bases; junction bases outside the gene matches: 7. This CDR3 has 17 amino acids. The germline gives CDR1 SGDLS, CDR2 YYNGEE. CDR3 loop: CASSVGTSGPITDTQYF. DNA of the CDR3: TGTGCCAGCAGCGTTGGGACTAGCGGCCCTATCACAGATACGCAGTATTTT.

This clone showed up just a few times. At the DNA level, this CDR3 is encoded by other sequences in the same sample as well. The CDR3 reads CASSSGETQYF. In nucleotides, the CDR3 is TGTGCCAGCAGCTCCGGGGAGACCCAGTACTTC. The V call is TRBV7-9, the J call TRBJ2-5; D is uncertain. CDR1 and CDR2 (germline): SEHNR, FQNEAQ (reference sequence). Trimming removed 4 bases at V and 5 bases at J, with 5 bases between. CDR3 size: 11 residues. The variable domain in full, completed from reference TRBV7-9 and TRBJ2-5, reads DTGVSQNPRHKITKRGQNVTFRCDPISEHNRLYWYRQTLGQGPEFLTYFQNEAQLEKSRLLSDRFSAERPKGSFSTLEIQRTEQGDSAMYLCASSSGETQYFGPGTRLLVL.

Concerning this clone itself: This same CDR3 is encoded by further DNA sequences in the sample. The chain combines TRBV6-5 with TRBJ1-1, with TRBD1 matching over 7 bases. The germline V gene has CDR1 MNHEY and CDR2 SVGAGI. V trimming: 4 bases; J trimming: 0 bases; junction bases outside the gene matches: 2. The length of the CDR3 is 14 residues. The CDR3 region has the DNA TGTGCCAGCAGTTCGGGACAGCTGAACACTGAAGCTTTCTTT. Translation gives CASSSGQLNTEAFF.

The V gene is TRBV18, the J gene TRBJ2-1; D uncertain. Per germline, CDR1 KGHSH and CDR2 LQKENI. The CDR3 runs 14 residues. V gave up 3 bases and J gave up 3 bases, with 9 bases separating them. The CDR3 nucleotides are TGTGCCAGCTCACCCACAAGTATCTACAATGAGCAGTTCTTC. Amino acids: CASSPTSIYNEQFF. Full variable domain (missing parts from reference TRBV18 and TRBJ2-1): NAGVMQNPRHLVRRRGQEARLRCSPMKGHSHVYWYRQLPEEGLKFMVYLQKENIIDESGMPKERFSAEFPKEGPSILRIQQVVRGDSAAYFCASSPTSIYNEQFFGPGTRLTVL.

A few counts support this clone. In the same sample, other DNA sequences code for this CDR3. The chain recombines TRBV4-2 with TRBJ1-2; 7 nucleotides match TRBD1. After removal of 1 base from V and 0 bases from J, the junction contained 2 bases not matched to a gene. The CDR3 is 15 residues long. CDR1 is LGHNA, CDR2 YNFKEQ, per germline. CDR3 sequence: CASSQGTGANYGYTF. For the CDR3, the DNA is TGTGCCAGCAGCCAAGGAACAGGGGCTAACTATGGCTACACCTTC.

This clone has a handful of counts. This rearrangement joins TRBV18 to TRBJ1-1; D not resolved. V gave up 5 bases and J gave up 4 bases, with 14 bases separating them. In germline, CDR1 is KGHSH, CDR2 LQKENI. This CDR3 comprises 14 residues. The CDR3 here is CASSWREGFTEAFF. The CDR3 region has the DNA TGTGCCAGCTCATGGAGGGAAGGTTTCACTGAAGCTTTCTTT.

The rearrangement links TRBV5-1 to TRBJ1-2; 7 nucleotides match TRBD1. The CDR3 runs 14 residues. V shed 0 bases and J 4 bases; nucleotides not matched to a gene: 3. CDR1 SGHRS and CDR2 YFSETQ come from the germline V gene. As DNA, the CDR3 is TGCGCCAGCAGCTTGGGAGGGGGCTTCTATGGCTACACCTTC. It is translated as CASSLGGGFYGYTF.

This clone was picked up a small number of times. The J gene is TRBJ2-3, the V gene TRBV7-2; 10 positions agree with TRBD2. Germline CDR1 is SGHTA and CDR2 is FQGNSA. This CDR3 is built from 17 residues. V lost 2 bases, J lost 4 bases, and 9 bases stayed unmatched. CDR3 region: CASSLQAGGPGADTQYF. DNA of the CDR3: TGTGCCAGCAGCTTACAAGCGGGAGGGCCTGGCGCAGATACGCAGTATTTT.

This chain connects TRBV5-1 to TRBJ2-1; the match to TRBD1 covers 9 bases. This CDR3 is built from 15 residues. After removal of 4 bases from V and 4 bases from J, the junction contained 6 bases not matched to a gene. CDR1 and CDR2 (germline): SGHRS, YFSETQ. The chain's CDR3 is CASSPGQGPYNEQFF. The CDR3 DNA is TGCGCCAGCAGCCCGGGACAGGGACCGTACAATGAGCAGTTCTTC.

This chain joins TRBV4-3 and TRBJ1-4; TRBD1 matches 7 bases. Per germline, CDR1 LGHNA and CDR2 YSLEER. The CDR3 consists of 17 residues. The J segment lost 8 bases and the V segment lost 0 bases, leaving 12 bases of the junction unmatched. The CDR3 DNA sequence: TGCGCCAGCAGCCAAGAAAACAGGGGAATGGGGAAGGAAAAACTGTTTTTT. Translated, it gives CASSQENRGMGKEKLFF.

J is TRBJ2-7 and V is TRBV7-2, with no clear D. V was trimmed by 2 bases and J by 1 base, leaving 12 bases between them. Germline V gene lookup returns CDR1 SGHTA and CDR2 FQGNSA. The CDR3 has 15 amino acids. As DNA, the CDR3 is TGTGCCAGCAGCTTATTTCAGCAGAGGTCCTACGAGCAGTACTTC. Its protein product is CASSLFQQRSYEQYF.

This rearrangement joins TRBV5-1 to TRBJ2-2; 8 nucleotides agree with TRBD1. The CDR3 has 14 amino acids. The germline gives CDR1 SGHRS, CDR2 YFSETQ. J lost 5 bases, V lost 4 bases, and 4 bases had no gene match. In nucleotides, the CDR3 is TGCGCCAGCAGCCAACGGACAGGGACCGGGGAGCTGTTTTTT. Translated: CASSQRTGTGELFF. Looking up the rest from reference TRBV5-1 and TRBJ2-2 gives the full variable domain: KAGVTQTPRYLIKTRGQQVTLSCSPISGHRSVSWYQQTPGQGLQFLFEYFSETQRNKGNFPGRFSGRQFSNSRSEMNVSTLELGDSALYLCASSQRTGTGELFFGEGSRLTVL.

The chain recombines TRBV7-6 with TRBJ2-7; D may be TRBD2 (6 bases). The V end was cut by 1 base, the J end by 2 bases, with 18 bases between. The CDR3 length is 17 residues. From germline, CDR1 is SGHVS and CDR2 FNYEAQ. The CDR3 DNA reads TGTGCCAGCAGCTTAGGGAGTGGTGCGGGAATACCCTACGAGCAGTACTTC. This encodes CASSLGSGAGIPYEQYF. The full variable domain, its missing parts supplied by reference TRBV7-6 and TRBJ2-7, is GAGVSQSPRYKVTKRGQDVALRCDPISGHVSLYWYRQALGQGPEFLTYFNYEAQQDKSGLPNDRFSAERPEGSISTLTIQRTEQRDSAMYRCASSLGSGAGIPYEQYFGPGTRLTVT.